This TCR beta chain was sequenced during a study of control samples from healthy donors and cancer patients. This CDR3 is built from 16 residues. Produced via immunoSEQ multiplex PCR; TCRdb's table is partial and in-frame only. Among 6,000 to 8,000 clones listed, about 74% were seen once. This receptor was identified in a male donor with melanoma. The chain is built from TRBV21-1 and TRBJ1-6. TRBV21-1 is marked as a pseudogene. The sample comprised formalin-fixed, paraffin-embedded tissue. CDR3 loop: CASSKGEGDKNSPLHF. DNA for the CDR3: TGTGCCAGCAGCAAGGGGGAGGGAGATAAGAATTCACCCCTCCACTTT.